Here is one T cell receptor beta chain with its context. Its antigen remains undetermined. Base-call qualities are not available, and no considerably larger clone is one nucleotide away. The sample has other DNA sequences that encode this CDR3 too. This sample is drawn from a study of shared clonotypes between healthy human individuals (dated by TCRdb to the early 2020s). In the study overall: The cohort included three men and a couple of women between 18 and 49 years of age. For each donor, three plates each were used for CD4 naive and CD4 memory, two plates were used for CD8 naive, and one plate was used for CD8 memory. Blood TCR repertoires of 5 or 6 healthy adults were deeply sequenced to estimate repertoire size and the extent of clonotype sharing between individuals. Per donor, leukapheresis produced somewhere between about 0.85 and 8.9 billion PBMCs. Different laboratories and diverse techniques were used to prepare libraries and sequence TCR repertoires, to increase sequencing depth and limit assay-specific biases. The study at large found these results: Pairwise subsampling led to the expectation that sequencing depth would affect the degree of clonotype sharing among donors. Estimated clonotype richness was generally larger for naive than for memory subsets. Higher generation probabilities were observed for clonotypes shared by all four sorted-subset donors than for non-shared clonotypes. Rarefaction of sorted-subset datasets indicated incomplete sequencing despite the large sequencing depth. Sampling was restricted to blood, and TCR repertoires in tissue are likely to differ from TCR repertoires in blood. The genetic and exposure-history diversity represented was limited by the small number of donors. Roughly 5% of naive CD4, 3.5% of naive CD8, around 2.3% of memory CD4, and around 0.42% of memory CD8 clonotypes were shared across a few donors.

CDR1 is given as SGDLS and CDR2 as YYNGEE, both from the germline V gene. The CDR3 sequence holds 14 residues, the cysteine and phenylalanine included. Only CDR3 DNA remains: 42 bases, in frame from the first base. V ends up 0 bases short and J 4 bases short, with an unmatched junction base count of 2. CD8 naive samples were obtained by positive selection for CCR7 among CD45RO-negative cells, yielding a CD45RA+CCR7+ population from which TemRA cells were excluded. Donors were healthy HIV-negative adults with no recently reported acute infections or vaccinations. Every donor was a Caucasian adult residing in Nashville, Tennessee, USA. After blood collection by leukapheresis, PBMCs were isolated using Ficoll-Histopaque density gradient centrifugation and then cryopreserved in the vapor phase of liquid nitrogen. Analytical flow cytometry was used to check the purity and quantity of every magnetically sorted T cell population. Each sorted fraction had its genomic DNA isolated and then quantified by UV absorbance on a Nanodrop 2000c.

Using the deep immunoSEQ assay, multiplex PCR amplified TCR CDR3 regions from genomic DNA. For each cell subset, the extracted genomic DNA was distributed evenly across all wells of several immunoSEQ 96-well plates, and each plate served as one replicate. For sorted subsets, each replicate PCR was loaded with 200 ng genomic DNA, equivalent to 25,000 to 30,000 T cell genomes. The purified libraries were quantified using a Qubit 3.0 fluorometer, sized with a Bioanalyzer 2100, and then quantified again using the KAPA Library Quantification kit. Every immunoSEQ 96-well plate was sequenced on a separate single-read 150-cycle Illumina NextSeq 550 flow cell. Under the source paper's analysis protocol: Because the immunoSEQ output included only junctional sequences and no quality scores, the filtering could not be the same as the filtering used for full-length reads. Sequences were annotated with PyIR, a Python wrapper for IgBLAST v1.9, using IMGT germline references to assign V/J genes and CDR3. Reads were removed for weak V/J assignments (E-value above 1e-6), missing CDR3, stop codons, out-of-frame junctions, or ambiguous translated residues. A V3J clonotype was defined by an identical inferred V gene, J gene, and CDR3 amino acid sequence. The percentage overlap between two repertoires was calculated by dividing the number of shared unique clonotypes by the size of the smaller repertoire. Three approaches were used to assess repertoire richness: RTK rarefaction, the Chao1 estimator, and Recon v2.1 estimates of unobserved clonotypes. OLGA was used to compute generation probabilities for all TCRbeta clonotypes that the gDNA method yielded from a handful of donors. TCRdb re-hosts the immuneACCESS table, in-frame sequences only. Its copies lack some clones; in the studies checked, an unresolved V gene accounts for under half of them, and the cause for the rest is not known. The DNA gave D and trimming, while V, J and clone size come from that table. The sample table holds over 2 million clones, of which less than 95% were seen once. 1% to 1.3% of the sample is taken by the ten largest.

The material sequenced was naive CD8+ T cells sorted from blood. According to the study, the label for this sample's cell subset or site signals: CD45RA+CCR7+. This TCR was sampled from a man between 18 and 29 years old in good health. Recombination connected TRBV9 to TRBJ2-7; TRBD1 agrees with 9 junctional bases. The sequenced DNA: TGTGCCAGCAGCGTAGAGGGGACAGGGTACGAGCAGTACTTC. This translates into CASSVEGTGYEQYF.